This T cell receptor (beta chain) was captured in a study of shared clonotypes between healthy human individuals. At the level of the study: Serving as donors were a couple of women and three men, whose ages spanned 18 to 49.

The sample holds one count of this clone. As yet, its antigen is unknown. Other DNA sequences in the sample encode the same CDR3. Each subset's genomic DNA was split evenly across several immunoSEQ plates. Generated by immunoSEQ multiplex PCR, the TCRdb table keeps only in-frame clones and is missing some. The sample carries some 2,100,000 clones, 90% to 96% recorded once. Between the trimmed V and J ends, which lost 0 bases and 2 bases, there was a span of 8 bases. Germline V gene data show CDR1 as SGDLS and CDR2 as YYNGEE. The CDR3 has 14 amino acids. Study-level results: It was observed that roughly 4.8% of naive CD4 clonotypes were shared across several donors.

The gene calls are TRBV9 and TRBJ1-1; D is unclear. Sequenced material: naive CD4+ T cells sorted from blood. This sample's subset: CD45RA+ positively selected. This clonotype originated in a man in his late teens or twenties in good health. CDR3 in DNA: TGTGCCAGCAGCGTAGCGTCTCTTAACACTGAAGCTTTCTTT. Residues: CASSVASLNTEAFF.